This TCR beta chain was found in a study of cytomegalovirus exposure and HLA in healthy donors (dated by TCRdb to 2015 to 2018). Study-level background: An earlier analysis of approximately 550 of the donors reported more than 250 Gb of sequence data and 117 million unique TCR beta sequences from about 179 million T cells. Rather than using new phenotypic data, the later analysis identified candidate immune exposures from TCR beta sequences and from how often those sequences occurred across donors. In an earlier analysis of 500 to 650 of the donors, high-throughput TCR beta sequencing was used to judge whether each TCR beta V gene segment behaved as functional or pseudogenic. A separate validation cohort of more than 100 different subjects was used in addition to the approximately 700-subject first cohort. The study aimed to test whether signatures of past pathogen exposure could be identified by cataloging public T cell receptors. Four to six DR-DQ haplotypes were handled as single units for association and clustering, since linkage in the cohort was strong. Using immunosequencing, the study profiled T cell repertoires from 666 subjects and related those repertoires to cytomegalovirus serostatus. About 280 gigabases of sequencing data and approximately 85 million unique TCR sequences were included in an early release covering about 600 HLA-typed donors. To study patterns of TCR occurrence, a later analysis re-analyzed previously published TCR beta repertoires from hundreds of donors and added high-resolution HLA genotyping. The study combined high-throughput TCR immunosequencing, statistical association of individual TCRs with disease status, and machine learning to predict cytomegalovirus infection status. Of the 300 to 450 genotyped donors, roughly 80% fell in the genetic ancestry cluster associated with self-reported Caucasian donors. Typing coverage varied by locus: about 620-630 donors for A, B, C, DRB1 and DQB1; roughly 560 for DQA1; more than 600 for DPA1; around 450 for DPB1. Among around 400 genotyped donors of the cohort, an average of roughly 240,000 unique TCR beta nucleotide sequences were sequenced per donor, roughly 20% of them non-productive. All discovery cohort repertoires had been generated on a single sequencing platform. Both class I and class II loci were covered by HLA typing, at four-digit resolution. In a later genetic analysis, genome-wide SNP genotypes for about three fifths of the roughly 670 donors were used, and that subset was treated as a discovery cohort. Donor age, sex, ethnicity and CMV serostatus were compiled alongside the repertoire data. Study-wide findings and limitations: It was suggested by the authors that the approach could potentially be generalized to other disease states and immunological phenotypes. A further reported finding was that TCR beta sequences accurately predicted the HLA-A and HLA-B alleles for most subjects in the first cohort. A later analysis found that most CMV-associated TCR beta chains appeared HLA-restricted, with HLA associations seemingly driven largely by CMV exposure. Because the 87-base-pair reads could not distinguish some IMGT-functional V segments, including TRBV6-2 and TRBV6-3, those segments were excluded. Linkage disequilibrium might explain the correlated functional status among segregating V segments, but an unknown experimental factor could not be excluded. In a later genetic analysis, a missense DCLRE1C variant was associated with V-gene and J-gene trimming of TCR beta chains, and the association was replicated in an independent cohort. Compared with equally common non-associated chains, HLA-associated TCR beta chains in a later analysis were more clonally expanded and had lower generation probabilities. In a later genetic analysis, fewer N-insertions in productive TCRs were reported among donors in an Asian-associated ancestry cluster than the 666-donor mean. In vitro tests confirmed that a few of the cytomegalovirus-associated TCR beta chains recognize cytomegalovirus antigens. The presence/absence analyses assumed that sequencing depth was roughly uniform across donors, and that assumption may not be true. While some public TCRs were present in many individuals, most TCR sequences turned up only very rarely across donors. A later analysis associated 16,951 TCR beta sequences with specific HLA alleles at a false discovery rate of 0.05. When HLA alleles, especially DR and DQ, strongly co-occurred, TCR associations were difficult to assign to individual alleles. A cluster of highly shared sequence variants was judged likely to represent a technical artifact of the sequencing pipeline. Only TCR beta chains were sequenced in this cohort, and the absence of alpha or paired-chain data limited detectable features. The study listed approximately 150 TCR beta chains as associated with cytomegalovirus. For the cohort, immune exposure information was limited to CMV serostatus. Because counts were too low, approximately 15 rarely observed V segments, including chromosome 9 orphons, were excluded from the earlier analysis of around 590 of the donors. An earlier analysis of approximately 570 of the donors showed that most TCR beta V segments appeared in productive rearrangements either about 87% or about 30% of the time, which broadly matched IMGT annotations. According to a later analysis, parvovirus B19, influenza, CMV and Epstein-Barr virus appeared linked to several top co-occurrence clusters. Because HLA typing was unavailable for some donors at each locus, only the typed subset was used in association tests. According to a later analysis, TCR association rates differed among HLA loci, with DRB1 alleles showing the most associated TCRs and HLA-C alleles showing the fewest. The classifier was reported to diagnose cytomegalovirus status with high specificity and sensitivity in both the original cohort and the validation cohort.

The germline V gene sets CDR1 to SGHRS and CDR2 to YFSETQ. The junction shows trimming of 3 bases on V and 3 bases on J, and the gene matches do not reach 5 bases of it. There are 15 amino acids in the CDR3, from cysteine to phenylalanine inclusive. The kept DNA is CDR3 alone, 45 bases in frame from the first base. In total, over 600 healthy bone marrow donors made up the cohort. At the time of sampling, all cohort members were nominally healthy, though unrecorded immune exposures were likely present. The donor tested CMV seronegative, placing the donor among the approximately 400 seronegative members of the cohort. Each donor provided a peripheral blood sample, and peripheral blood mononuclear cells were used for TCR beta sequencing. Genomic DNA extraction from the blood cell samples was performed with the Qiagen DNeasy Blood Extraction Kit. To note about this clone: This receptor's antigen is unknown. Base qualities are not at hand, and no much larger clone is one base apart.

The receptor library was made with the immunoSEQ multiplex PCR assay. For the multiplex PCR, a mixture combining 60 forward primers for TCR Vbeta segments and 13 reverse primers for TCR Jbeta segments was used. The CDR3 region of rearranged TCR beta genes was amplified from genomic DNA with a multiplex PCR assay. The Illumina HiSeq System was used to sequence the amplified TCR beta libraries as 87-base-pair reads. As for the original processing: A later analysis tallied about 77 million unique TCR beta chains across the 600 to 700 repertoires, and approximately 12 million of those chains were shared by two or more donors. Raw reads were error-corrected and collapsed into unique sequences with a nearest-neighbor algorithm that merged closely related sequences to remove PCR and sequencing errors. V, D and J gene segments were assigned by aligning CDR3 sequences to IMGT reference sequences. Each retained sequence needed at least a six-nucleotide match to both a V gene segment and a J gene segment. A rearrangement was called productive if the CDR3 had no stop codons and remained in frame with V and J, and every other rearrangement was called non-productive. Following IMGT convention, CDR3 was defined as the stretch from the second conserved V-encoded cysteine to the conserved J-encoded phenylalanine. In an earlier analysis of 500 to 650 of the donors, sequences lacking an unambiguous match to a single V gene segment were excluded. In an earlier analysis of roughly 600 of the donors, a V segment was called functional when productive rearrangements were above 56.7%, and segregating when the standard deviation between donors exceeded 5%. A statistical classification framework was built to diagnose cytomegalovirus status from the catalog of TCR beta chain sequences. In a later analysis, V and J genes were assigned by comparing TCR nucleotide sequences against IMGT/GENE-DB human TR gene sequences. The TCRdist pipeline was used in a later analysis to assign CDR3 sequences and most-parsimonious VDJ recombination scenarios. In a later analysis, each TCR beta chain was defined by its CDR3 amino acid sequence together with its V-gene family, and reads lacking a unique V-gene family were excluded. A later analysis removed several hundred highly shared, low-generation-probability nucleotide sequences to deal with suspected cross-contamination and a sequencing artifact. In a later analysis, a clonal expansion index was calculated for each public chain from normalized within-repertoire ranks of inferred template counts. Generation probabilities in a later analysis came from a VDJ recombination model fitted to out-of-frame rearrangements, and those results were checked against IGoR. In a later analysis, TCR-TCR, TCR-HLA and TCR-CMV co-occurrence was scored with hypergeometric tests, and a repertoire-size bias correction was applied to TCR pairs. A later analysis estimated false discovery rates by permuting HLA or CMV assignments 20 times. In a later analysis, co-occurring TCRs were grouped using DBSCAN, with TCRdist sequence similarity added in when clustering inside HLA-allele-positive subsets. For co-occurrence clustering, repertoires with fewer than 30,000 or more than 120,000 public chains were excluded, along with five repertoires with anomalous nucleotide sharing. TCRdb re-hosts the immuneACCESS table, in-frame sequences only. Its copies lack some clones; in the studies checked, an unresolved V gene accounts for under half of them, and the cause for the rest is not known. V, J and clone size reflect that table, while D and trimming were determined from the DNA. Counted in this sample were around 180,000 clones; less than 90% of them appeared once. More than 0.2% of the sample lies in the top ten.

The chain is made from TRBV5-1 and TRBJ1-5; 8 junctional bases match TRBD1. The TCR was taken from a girl under three years old in good health and CMV-seronegative. The source material was PBMCs. The CDR3 reads as follows: CASSWTGSLNQPQHF. The nucleotides are TGCGCCAGCAGCTGGACAGGGAGCCTCAATCAGCCCCAGCATTTT.